Shown below are 3 T cell receptor beta chains from a single sample sequenced in a study of blood T cell repertoires in COVID-19. Profiled with immunoSEQ multiplex PCR; TCRdb holds only in-frame clones, not every one. The table shows around 300,000 clones, with approximately 87% occurring only once. The specimen sequenced was PBMCs or T cells enriched from blood (not recorded which). The origin of the receptors is a woman aged 25 to 39 who had recovered from COVID-19.

The V and J genes are TRBV7-9 and TRBJ1-6; weak D call: TRBD1 (5 bases). Germline-derived CDR1 and CDR2 are SEHNR and FQNEAQ (reference sequence). The V end was cut by 6 bases, the J end by 5 bases, with 11 bases between. The CDR3 runs 14 residues. The CDR3: CASRFGGDNSPLHF. The CDR3 bases are TGTGCCAGCAGGTTCGGGGGGGATAATTCACCCCTCCACTTT.

This clone was counted once. The chain has TRBV28 and TRBJ1-5; TRBD1 matches at 8 bases. The CDR3 runs to 17 residues. Germline loops: CDR1 MDHEN, CDR2 SYDVKM. The ends lost 4 bases at V and 3 bases at J; junction bases unmatched: 11. DNA of the CDR3: TGTGCCAGCAGTTCGAATCCCGGGACAGGAGACAATCAGCCCCAGCATTTT. Translation: CASSSNPGTGDNQPQHF.

Here the CDR3 DNA reads TGCGCCAGCAGTAGGGCGGGGGGACCTAATGAAAAACTGTTTTTT. It encodes CASSRAGGPNEKLFF. This chain uses TRBV23-1 with TRBJ1-4, with a weak D call TRBD1 (5 bases). TRBV23-1 is reported as an ORF; its role is uncertain. The CDR3 runs to 15 residues. V was pared by 5 bases and J by 3 bases, with 13 bases between.